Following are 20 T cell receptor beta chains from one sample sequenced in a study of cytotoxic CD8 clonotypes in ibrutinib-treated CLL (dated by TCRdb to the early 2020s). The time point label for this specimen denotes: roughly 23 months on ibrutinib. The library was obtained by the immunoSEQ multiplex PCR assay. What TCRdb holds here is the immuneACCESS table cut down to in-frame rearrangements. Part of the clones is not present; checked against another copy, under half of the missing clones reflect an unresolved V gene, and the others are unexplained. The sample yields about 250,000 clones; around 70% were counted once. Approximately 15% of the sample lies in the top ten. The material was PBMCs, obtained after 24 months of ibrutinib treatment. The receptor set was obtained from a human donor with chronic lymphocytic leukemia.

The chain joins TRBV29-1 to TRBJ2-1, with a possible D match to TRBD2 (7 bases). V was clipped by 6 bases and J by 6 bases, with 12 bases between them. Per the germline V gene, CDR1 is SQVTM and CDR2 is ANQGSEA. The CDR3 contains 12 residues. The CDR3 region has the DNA TGCAGCGTAAACAGGGAGGGCAATGAGCAGTTCTTC. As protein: CSVNREGNEQFF.

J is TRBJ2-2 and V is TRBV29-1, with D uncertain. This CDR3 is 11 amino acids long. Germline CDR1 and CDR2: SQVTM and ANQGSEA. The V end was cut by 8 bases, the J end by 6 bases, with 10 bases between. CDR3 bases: TGCAGCACGGACGCGGCCGGGGAGCTGTTTTTT. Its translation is CSTDAAGELFF.

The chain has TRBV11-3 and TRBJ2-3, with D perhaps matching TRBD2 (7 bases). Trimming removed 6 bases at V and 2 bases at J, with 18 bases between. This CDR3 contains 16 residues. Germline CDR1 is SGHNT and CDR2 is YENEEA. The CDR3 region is CASSVGGGPDTDTQYF. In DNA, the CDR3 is TGTGCCAGCAGTGTAGGGGGAGGGCCGGACACAGATACGCAGTATTTT.

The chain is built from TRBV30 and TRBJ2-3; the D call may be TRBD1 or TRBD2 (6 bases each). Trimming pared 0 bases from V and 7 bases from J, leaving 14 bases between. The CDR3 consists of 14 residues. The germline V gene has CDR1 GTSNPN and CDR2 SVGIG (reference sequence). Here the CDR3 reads CAWSVGGPGYTQYF. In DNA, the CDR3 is TGTGCCTGGAGTGTAGGGGGGCCTGGGTATACGCAGTATTTT.

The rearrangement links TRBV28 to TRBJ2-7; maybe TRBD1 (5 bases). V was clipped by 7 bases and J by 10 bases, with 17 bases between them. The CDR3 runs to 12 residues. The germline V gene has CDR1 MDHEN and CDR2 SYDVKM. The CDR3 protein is CASTSELTVQYF. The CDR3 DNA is TGTGCCAGCACCTCGGAATTGACAGTCCAGTACTTC. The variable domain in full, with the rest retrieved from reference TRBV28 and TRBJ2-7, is DVKVTQSSRYLVKRTGEKVFLECVQDMDHENMFWYRQDPGLGLRLIYFSYDVKMKEKGDIPEGYSVSREKKERFSLILESASTNQTSMYLCASTSELTVQYFGPGTRLTVT.

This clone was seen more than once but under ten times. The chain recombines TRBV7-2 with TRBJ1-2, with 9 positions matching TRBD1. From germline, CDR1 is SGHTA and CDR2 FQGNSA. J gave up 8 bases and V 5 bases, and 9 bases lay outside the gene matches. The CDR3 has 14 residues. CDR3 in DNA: TGTGCCAGCAGCCCCGGGGACAGGGAAAGGGGCTACACCTTC. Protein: CASSPGDRERGYTF.

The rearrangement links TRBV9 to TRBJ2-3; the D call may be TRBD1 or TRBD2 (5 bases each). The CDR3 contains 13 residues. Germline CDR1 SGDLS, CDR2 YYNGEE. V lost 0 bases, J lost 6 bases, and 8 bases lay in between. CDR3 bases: TGTGCCAGCAGCGTAGGAGGGGAGGATACGCAGTATTTT. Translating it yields CASSVGGEDTQYF.

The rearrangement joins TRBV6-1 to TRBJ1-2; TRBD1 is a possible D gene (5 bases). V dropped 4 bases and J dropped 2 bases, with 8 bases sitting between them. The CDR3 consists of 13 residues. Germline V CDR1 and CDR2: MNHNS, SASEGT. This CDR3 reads CASSVRGNYGYTF. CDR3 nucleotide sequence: TGTGCCAGCAGTGTCCGGGGGAACTATGGCTACACCTTC.

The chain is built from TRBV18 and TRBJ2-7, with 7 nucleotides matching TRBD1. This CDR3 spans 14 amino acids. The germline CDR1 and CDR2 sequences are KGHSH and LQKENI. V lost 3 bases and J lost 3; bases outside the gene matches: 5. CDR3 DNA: TGTGCCAGCTCACCCCTCGGGACAGACTACGAGCAGTACTTC. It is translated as CASSPLGTDYEQYF.

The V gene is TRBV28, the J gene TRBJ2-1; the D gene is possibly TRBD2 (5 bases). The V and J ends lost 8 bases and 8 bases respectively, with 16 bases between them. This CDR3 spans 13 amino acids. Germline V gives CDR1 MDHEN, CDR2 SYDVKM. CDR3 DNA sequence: TGTGCCAGCCAGTTCCGCTGGGAGCATGAGCAGTTCTTC. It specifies CASQFRWEHEQFF.

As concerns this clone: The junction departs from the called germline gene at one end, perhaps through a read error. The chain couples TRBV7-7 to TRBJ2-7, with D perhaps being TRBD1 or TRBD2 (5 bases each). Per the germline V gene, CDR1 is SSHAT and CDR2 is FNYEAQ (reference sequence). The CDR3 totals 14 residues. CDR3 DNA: TGTGCTAGCAGCTTAGAGGGGCAAATCGACGAGCAGTACTTC. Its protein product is CASSLEGQIDEQYF.

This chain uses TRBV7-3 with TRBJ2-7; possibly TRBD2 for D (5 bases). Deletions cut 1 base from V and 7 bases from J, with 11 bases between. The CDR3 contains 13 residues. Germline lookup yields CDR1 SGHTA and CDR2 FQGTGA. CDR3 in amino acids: CASSLISSQEQYF. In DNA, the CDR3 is TGTGCCAGCAGCTTAATTTCTAGCCAGGAGCAGTACTTC. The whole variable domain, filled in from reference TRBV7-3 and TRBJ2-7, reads GAGVSQTPSNKVTEKGKYVELRCDPISGHTALYWYRQSLGQGPEFLIYFQGTGAADDSGLPNDRFFAVRPEGSVSTLKIQRTERGDSAVYLCASSLISSQEQYFGPGTRLTVT.

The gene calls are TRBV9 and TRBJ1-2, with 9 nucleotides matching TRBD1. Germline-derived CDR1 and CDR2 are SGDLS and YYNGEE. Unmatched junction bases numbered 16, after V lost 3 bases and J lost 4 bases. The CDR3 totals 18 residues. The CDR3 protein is CASSAVGGNGTGIYGYTF. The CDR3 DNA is TGTGCCAGCAGCGCCGTAGGAGGAAACGGGACAGGGATCTATGGCTACACCTTC.

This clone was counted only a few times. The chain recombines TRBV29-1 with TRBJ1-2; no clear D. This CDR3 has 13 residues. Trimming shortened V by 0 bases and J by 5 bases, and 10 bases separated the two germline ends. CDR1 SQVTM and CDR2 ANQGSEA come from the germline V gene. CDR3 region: CSVEDQASYGYTF. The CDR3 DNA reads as TGCAGCGTTGAAGACCAGGCCAGTTATGGCTACACCTTC.

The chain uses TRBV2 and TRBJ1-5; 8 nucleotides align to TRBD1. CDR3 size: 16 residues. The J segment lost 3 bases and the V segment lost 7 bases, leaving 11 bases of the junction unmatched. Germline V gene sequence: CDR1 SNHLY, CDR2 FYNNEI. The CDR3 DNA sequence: TGTGCCAGCACCGCGGACAGGGTCAGTTCCAATCAGCCCCAGCATTTT. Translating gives CASTADRVSSNQPQHF.

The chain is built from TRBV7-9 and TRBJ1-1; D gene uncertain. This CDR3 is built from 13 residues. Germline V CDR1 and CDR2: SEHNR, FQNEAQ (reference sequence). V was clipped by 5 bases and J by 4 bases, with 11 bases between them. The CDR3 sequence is CASSKGLGTEAFF. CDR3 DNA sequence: TGTGCCAGCAGCAAGGGTCTTGGCACTGAAGCTTTCTTT.

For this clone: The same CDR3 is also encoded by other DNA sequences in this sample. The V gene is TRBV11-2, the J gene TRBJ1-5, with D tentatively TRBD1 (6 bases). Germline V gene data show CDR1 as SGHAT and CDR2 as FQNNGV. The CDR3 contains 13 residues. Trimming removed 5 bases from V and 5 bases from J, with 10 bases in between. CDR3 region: CASSPQGDQPQHF. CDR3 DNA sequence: TGTGCCAGCAGCCCACAGGGAGATCAGCCCCAGCATTTT.

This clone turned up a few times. The CDR3: CASSFEGSSYNEQFF. The CDR3 nucleotides are TGTGCCAGCAGCTTCGAGGGGTCCTCCTACAATGAGCAGTTCTTC. This chain links TRBV7-3 with TRBJ2-1; D may correspond to TRBD1 or TRBD2 (5 bases each). The CDR3 is 15 residues long. With 3 bases removed from V and 0 bases from J, the gap between germline ends came to 9 bases. Germline CDR1 and CDR2: SGHTA and FQGTGA. The entire variable domain, with the rest obtained from reference TRBV7-3 and TRBJ2-1, is as follows: GAGVSQTPSNKVTEKGKYVELRCDPISGHTALYWYRQSLGQGPEFLIYFQGTGAADDSGLPNDRFFAVRPEGSVSTLKIQRTERGDSAVYLCASSFEGSSYNEQFFGPGTRLTVL.

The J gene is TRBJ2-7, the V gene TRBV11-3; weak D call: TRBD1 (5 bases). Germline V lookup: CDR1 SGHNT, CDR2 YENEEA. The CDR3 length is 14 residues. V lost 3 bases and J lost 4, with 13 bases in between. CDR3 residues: CASSLSTAGYEQYF. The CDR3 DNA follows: TGTGCCAGCAGCTTGTCGACAGCCGGGTACGAGCAGTACTTC.

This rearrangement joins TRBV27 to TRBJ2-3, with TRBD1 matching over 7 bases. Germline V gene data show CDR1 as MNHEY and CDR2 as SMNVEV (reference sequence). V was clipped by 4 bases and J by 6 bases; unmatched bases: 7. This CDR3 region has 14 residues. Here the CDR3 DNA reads TGTGCCAGCAGTTCTCGACAGGGCTATGATACGCAGTATTTT. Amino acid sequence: CASSSRQGYDTQYF.